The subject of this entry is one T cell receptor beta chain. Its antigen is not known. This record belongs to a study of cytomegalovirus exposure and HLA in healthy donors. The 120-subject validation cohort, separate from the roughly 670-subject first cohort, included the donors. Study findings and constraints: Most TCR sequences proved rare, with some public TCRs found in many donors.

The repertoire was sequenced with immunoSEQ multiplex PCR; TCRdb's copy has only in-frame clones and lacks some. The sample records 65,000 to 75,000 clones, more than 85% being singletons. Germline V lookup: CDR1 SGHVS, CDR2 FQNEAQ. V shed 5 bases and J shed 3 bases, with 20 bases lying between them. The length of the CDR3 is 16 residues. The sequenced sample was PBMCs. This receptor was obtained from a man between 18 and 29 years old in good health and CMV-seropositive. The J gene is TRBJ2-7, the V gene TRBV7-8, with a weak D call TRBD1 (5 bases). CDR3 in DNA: TGTGCCAGCAGCCCCCGGTATAACAACAGGCGCTACGAGCAGTACTTC. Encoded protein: CASSPRYNNRRYEQYF. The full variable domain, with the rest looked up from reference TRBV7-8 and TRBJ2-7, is GAGVSQSPRYKVAKRGQDVALRCDPISGHVSLFWYQQALGQGPEFLTYFQNEAQLDKSGLPSDRFFAERPEGSVSTLKIQRTQQEDSAVYLCASSPRYNNRRYEQYFGPGTRLTVT.